The next 14 T cell receptor beta chains were all read from a single sample in a study of T cells in Graves' hyperthyroidism and ophthalmopathy. RNA transcripts gave rise to amplified TCR beta CDR3 regions. HTBI primers were the set used in a first-round RT-PCR of the TCR CDR3. From the multiplex PCR reads, TCRdb called clonotypes with MiXCR, one entry per CDR3 protein. The sample gives around 290,000 distinct CDR3 sequences, 17% of which show up once; just over 55% is in the top ten. Material: blood. The receptor set was obtained from a woman aged 55-75 years with Graves' ophthalmopathy.

The sample holds many counts of this clonotype. The chain is built from TRBV7-9 and TRBJ2-7; 9 positions match TRBD1. Per the germline V gene, CDR1 is SEHNR and CDR2 is FQNEAQ (reference sequence). The CDR3 spans 17 residues. The J segment lost 3 bases and the V segment lost 2 bases, leaving 11 bases of the junction unmatched. As DNA, the CDR3 is TGTGCCAGCAGCTTATTTGTGGGACAGGGATTGTTCTACGAGCAGTACTTC. The encoded protein is CASSLFVGQGLFYEQYF.

At least ten counts were recorded for this clonotype. This rearrangement joins TRBV5-5 to TRBJ2-3, with 8 bases aligning to TRBD1. With V trimmed by 0 bases and J by 4 bases, 10 bases remained unmatched. The CDR3 contains 17 residues. The germline gives CDR1 SGHKS, CDR2 YYEKEE (reference sequence). The CDR3 is CASSLGQGRGPADTQYF. For the CDR3, the DNA is TGTGCCAGCAGCTTGGGGCAAGGCAGGGGGCCGGCAGATACGCAGTATTTT.

This clonotype was seen ten or more times. The V call is TRBV18, the J call TRBJ1-2; perhaps TRBD1 as D (6 bases). Trimming left V 4 bases short and J 0 bases short, with 9 bases between. The CDR3 has 14 amino acids. Germline assignment: CDR1 KGHSH and CDR2 LQKENI. CDR3 DNA: TGTGCCAGCTCACTACGGGGGCCTAACTATGGCTACACCTTC. Encoded protein: CASSLRGPNYGYTF.

The sample holds many counts of this clonotype. The chain has TRBV3-1 and TRBJ2-3; D might be TRBD2 (6 bases). CDR1 is LGHDT, CDR2 YNNKEL, per germline (reference sequence). This CDR3 is 14 amino acids long. V lost 6 bases and J lost 1, with 11 bases in between. The CDR3, as DNA: TGTGCCAGCAGAAGGGAGGACCGCACAGATACGCAGTATTTT. Encoded protein: CASRREDRTDTQYF.

The chain employs TRBV9 and TRBJ2-2, with 8 nucleotides matching TRBD2. J was trimmed by 3 bases and V by 1 base; bases with no gene match: 2. This CDR3 has 15 residues. CDR1 and CDR2 from the germline V gene are SGDLS and YYNGEE. The CDR3 DNA reads TGTGCCAGCAGCGTAACTAGCGGCCACACCGGGGAGCTGTTTTTT. It is translated as CASSVTSGHTGELFF.

This clonotype was seen ten or more times. The rearrangement joins TRBV7-2 to TRBJ2-7; D is possibly TRBD2 (5 bases). In germline, CDR1 is SGHTA, CDR2 FQGNSA. V lost 3 bases to trimming and J lost 1 base, with 10 bases between them. There are 14 residues in the CDR3. The DNA for the CDR3 is TGTGCCAGCAGCTTCTCCCGGGATTCCTACGAGCAGTACTTC. It yields the protein CASSFSRDSYEQYF.

This clonotype was seen at least ten times. The chain joins TRBV12-3 or TRBV12-4 to TRBJ1-3; unclear D gene. CDR3 length: 14 amino acids. The V end was cut by 8 bases, the J end by 0 bases, with 11 bases between. DNA for the CDR3: TGTGCCAGCGGTCTCTCAAGCTCTGGAAACACCATATATTTT. It encodes CASGLSSSGNTIYF.

Comments on this clonotype: This sequence may be a read error, since a much larger clone differs from it by one base. The chain recombines TRBV29-1 with TRBJ1-1; 8 bases fit TRBD1. The length of the CDR3 is 13 residues. The germline CDR1 and CDR2 sequences are SQVTM and ANQGSEA. The CDR3 is CSVPGQVNTEALF. Here the CDR3 DNA reads TGCAGCGTTCCGGGACAGGTTAACACTGAAGCTCTCTTT.

This clonotype was counted a few times. The V and J genes are TRBV7-2 and TRBJ1-5, with D perhaps matching TRBD1 (6 bases). CDR1 SGHTA and CDR2 FQGNSA come from the germline V gene. Trimming cost V 0 bases and J 5 bases, with 17 bases left between them. The CDR3 length is 17 residues. CDR3 bases: TGTGCCAGCAGCTTAGCCTCGTGGGACATGACATATCAGCCCCAGCATTTT. Translating it yields CASSLASWDMTYQPQHF.

This clonotype was counted ten times or more. The V and J genes are TRBV29-1 and TRBJ1-2; D perhaps matches TRBD1 (5 bases). The CDR3 is made up of 12 amino acids. Trimming shortened V by 4 bases and J by 7 bases, and 13 bases separated the two germline ends. Looked up from germline, CDR1 is SQVTM and CDR2 is ANQGSEA. This CDR3 reads CSVGGSGGGYTF. The CDR3 DNA is TGCAGCGTTGGGGGATCTGGGGGTGGCTACACCTTC.

This clonotype occurred a few times. This chain links TRBV7-9 with TRBJ2-4; D perhaps matches TRBD1 (6 bases). From germline, CDR1 is SEHNR and CDR2 FQNEAQ (reference sequence). With 5 bases removed from V and 7 bases from J, the gap between germline ends came to 15 bases. The CDR3 totals 14 residues. The CDR3 coding sequence is TGTGCCAGCAGCATACTTGCAGGGGACAACATTCAGTACTTC. As protein: CASSILAGDNIQYF.

This clonotype was seen a few times. V is TRBV19 and J is TRBJ2-2; D perhaps matches TRBD2 (5 bases). The CDR3 is 15 residues long. Germline assignment: CDR1 LNHDA and CDR2 SQIVND (reference sequence). Trimming left V 7 bases short and J 8 bases short, with 20 bases between. In DNA form, the CDR3 reads TGTGCCAGTACAGCCATCTCCACGGGGTTAGGGGAGCTGTTTTTT. As protein: CASTAISTGLGELFF. Together with reference TRBV19 and TRBJ2-2, the CDR3 gives the full variable domain: DGGITQSPKYLFRKEGQNVTLSCEQNLNHDAMYWYRQDPGQGLRLIYYSQIVNDFQKGDIAEGYSVSREKKESFPLTVTSAQKNPTAFYLCASTAISTGLGELFFGEGSRLTVL.

This clonotype was counted ten times or more. The rearrangement uses TRBV2 and TRBJ1-5; TRBD1 agrees at 8 bases. J was trimmed by 3 bases and V by 7 bases; bases with no gene match: 14. Per germline, CDR1 SNHLY and CDR2 FYNNEI. This CDR3 contains 17 residues. In nucleotides, the CDR3 is TGTGCCAGCATGGTCGGTCCAAGGACAGGGAACAATCAGCCCCAGCATTTT. Protein product: CASMVGPRTGNNQPQHF.

This clonotype was observed many times. The rearrangement joins TRBV10-1 to TRBJ2-1; the match to TRBD1 covers 9 bases. Germline V gives CDR1 WNHNN, CDR2 SYGVQD (reference sequence). Trimming at V came to 2 bases and at J to 8 bases, leaving 7 bases not matched to a gene. This CDR3 is built from 15 residues. CDR3 loop: CASSEGQGFRDEQFF. In DNA, the CDR3 is TGCGCCAGCAGTGAGGGACAGGGGTTTAGGGATGAGCAGTTCTTC.